This entry lists 21 T cell receptor beta chains sequenced from one sample in a study of blood T cell repertoires in COVID-19 (dated by TCRdb to 2018 to 2020). Libraries came from the immunoSEQ multiplex PCR assay. TCRdb mirrors the immuneACCESS table, restricted to in-frame sequences. Some clones are absent from its copies; in checked studies, under half trace to an unresolved V gene, and the reason for the others is unknown. In all, the sample holds over 150,000 clones, and roughly 84% of those were seen once. The ten largest clones capture 2.5% to 3.5% of the sample. The specimen was peripheral blood. These receptors originate from an older woman with acute or convalescent COVID-19.

The gene calls are TRBV5-6 and TRBJ1-1; unclear D gene. V gave up 0 bases and J gave up 0 bases, with 6 bases separating them. CDR1 is SGHDT, CDR2 YYEEEE, per germline. The CDR3 contains 14 residues. This CDR3 reads CASSLGQMNTEAFF. DNA for the CDR3: TGTGCCAGCAGCTTGGGCCAGATGAACACTGAAGCTTTCTTT.

The rearrangement uses TRBV10-3 and TRBJ1-4, with 7 bases lining up with TRBD1. The CDR3 consists of 13 residues. Germline loops: CDR1 ENHRY, CDR2 SYGVKD. V lost 10 bases to trimming and J lost 8 bases; unmatched junction nucleotides: 10. The CDR3 loop reads CATQGGIGEKLFF. The CDR3 coding sequence is TGTGCCACCCAGGGGGGAATAGGCGAAAAACTGTTTTTT.

V gene TRBV7-2 combines with J gene TRBJ2-7; 9 bases map to TRBD1. Per the germline V gene, CDR1 is SGHTA and CDR2 is FQGNSA. This CDR3 region has 15 residues. The V gene end was trimmed by 5 bases and the J gene end by 6 bases; junction bases not matched to a gene: 11. The CDR3 here is CASSLSPTGGGEQYF. The CDR3 DNA follows: TGTGCCAGCAGCCTGTCTCCGACAGGGGGTGGCGAGCAGTACTTC.

This chain joins TRBV19 and TRBJ2-7; D is perhaps TRBD1 (6 bases). CDR3 length equals 11 residues. Germline CDR1 and CDR2: LNHDA and SQIVND (reference sequence). V lost 4 bases and J lost 6, with 7 bases in between. The chain's CDR3 is CASSRGREQYF. CDR3 nucleotide sequence: TGTGCCAGTAGTAGGGGGCGCGAGCAGTACTTC. The whole variable domain, remainder taken from reference TRBV19 and TRBJ2-7, is DGGITQSPKYLFRKEGQNVTLSCEQNLNHDAMYWYRQDPGQGLRLIYYSQIVNDFQKGDIAEGYSVSREKKESFPLTVTSAQKNPTAFYLCASSRGREQYFGPGTRLTVT.

The chain joins TRBV2 to TRBJ2-3, with TRBD1 matching over 9 bases. The CDR3 extends over 13 amino acids. The germline gives CDR1 SNHLY, CDR2 FYNNEI. V dropped 10 bases and J dropped 4; count of bases not matched to a gene: 6. CDR3 amino acids: CANRQGGADTQYF. In nucleotides, the CDR3 is TGTGCCAATCGACAGGGGGGGGCAGATACGCAGTATTTT. The whole variable domain, remainder taken from reference TRBV2 and TRBJ2-3, is EPEVTQTPSHQVTQMGQEVILRCVPISNHLYFYWYRQILGQKVEFLVSFYNNEISEKSEIFDDQFSVERPDGSNFTLKIRSTKLEDSAMYFCANRQGGADTQYFGPGTRLTVL.

This clone came up a few times. V usage is TRBV6-5 and J usage is TRBJ1-2; perhaps TRBD1 as D (6 bases). The CDR3 covers 13 residues. Germline CDR1 and CDR2: MNHEY and SVGAGI. V was pared by 6 bases and J by 3 bases, with 11 bases between. CDR3 region: CASRRGGDYGYTF. CDR3 nucleotides: TGTGCCAGCAGAAGGGGGGGGGACTATGGCTACACCTTC.

The chain uses TRBV4-2 and TRBJ2-1, with D perhaps matching TRBD1 (5 bases). The germline gives CDR1 LGHNA, CDR2 YNFKEQ. The V end was cut by 3 bases, the J end by 8 bases, with 14 bases between. CDR3 length equals 14 residues. The CDR3 DNA reads as TGTGCCAGCAGCCAGCAGGGTGGCAGGGATGAGCAGTTCTTC. Its protein is CASSQQGGRDEQFF.

The genes are TRBV7-8 and TRBJ2-5, with 13 bases identical to TRBD2. V shed 5 bases and J 5 bases; nucleotides not matched to a gene: 11. Germline V CDR1 and CDR2: SGHVS, FQNEAQ. The CDR3 runs to 17 residues. The DNA for the CDR3 is TGTGCCAGCAGCCACAGAGGACTAGCGGGGGTGGCTGAGACCCAGTACTTC. It translates to CASSHRGLAGVAETQYF.

V is TRBV4-1 and J is TRBJ2-7, with a tentative D call TRBD1 (6 bases). The V end lost 2 bases, the J end lost 6 bases, and 17 bases lay between the germline ends. CDR1 MGHRA and CDR2 YSYEKL come from the germline V gene. The CDR3 spans 15 residues. The CDR3 nucleotides are TGCGCCAGCAGCCAAATGTCACAGGGCGTCGGCGAGCAGTACTTC. Protein product: CASSQMSQGVGEQYF.

The V call is TRBV19, the J call TRBJ1-6; possible D gene TRBD1, 6 bases. V shed 6 bases and J shed 7 bases, with 13 bases lying between them. Germline V gives CDR1 LNHDA, CDR2 SQIVND (reference sequence). The CDR3 sequence is 14 residues long. In DNA, the CDR3 is TGTGCCAGTAGCTTCGGACAGTTAAATTCACCCCTCCACTTT. Translated, it gives CASSFGQLNSPLHF. Variable domain in full (rest from reference TRBV19 and TRBJ1-6): DGGITQSPKYLFRKEGQNVTLSCEQNLNHDAMYWYRQDPGQGLRLIYYSQIVNDFQKGDIAEGYSVSREKKESFPLTVTSAQKNPTAFYLCASSFGQLNSPLHFGNGTRLTVT.

The V and J genes are TRBV5-4 and TRBJ1-2, with TRBD1 as a possible D gene (6 bases). Germline CDR1 reads SGHNT; CDR2 reads YYREEE (reference sequence). Between the trimmed V and J ends, which lost 2 bases and 8 bases, there was a span of 10 bases. There are 12 residues in the CDR3. The CDR3 DNA reads as TGTGCCAGCAGCTTACAGGGTTGGGGCTACACCTTC. Translation: CASSLQGWGYTF.

The V and J genes are TRBV15 and TRBJ2-3, with 7 bases that match TRBD1. Germline CDR1 and CDR2: LNHNV and YYDKDF (reference sequence). CDR3 length: 14 residues. V was pared by 1 base and J by 5 bases, with 3 bases of the junction left unmatched. CDR3 DNA: TGTGCCACCAGCAGAGTGGGACAGCTAGATACGCAGTATTTT. Translated, it gives CATSRVGQLDTQYF.

The J gene is TRBJ2-3, the V gene TRBV19; maybe TRBD2 (6 bases). Between the trimmed V and J ends, which lost 4 bases and 2 bases, there was a span of 10 bases. Germline assignment: CDR1 LNHDA and CDR2 SQIVND (reference sequence). This CDR3 spans 14 amino acids. The DNA for the CDR3 is TGTGCCAGTAGTAGGGGACTCAACACAGATACGCAGTATTTT. It encodes CASSRGLNTDTQYF. Variable domain in full (rest from reference TRBV19 and TRBJ2-3): DGGITQSPKYLFRKEGQNVTLSCEQNLNHDAMYWYRQDPGQGLRLIYYSQIVNDFQKGDIAEGYSVSREKKESFPLTVTSAQKNPTAFYLCASSRGLNTDTQYFGPGTRLTVL.

The rearrangement joins TRBV7-2 to TRBJ1-1; 11 bases are shared with TRBD1. V dropped 4 bases and J dropped 0; count of bases not matched to a gene: 19. The CDR3 has 21 residues. Per germline, CDR1 SGHTA and CDR2 FQGNSA. CDR3 region: CASSSALKGGWTGGMNTEAFF. The CDR3 coding sequence is TGTGCCAGCAGCTCAGCCCTAAAGGGAGGTTGGACAGGGGGCATGAACACTGAAGCTTTCTTT.

This clone was picked up one time. The chain combines TRBV19 with TRBJ2-3, with 8 bases lining up with TRBD2. From germline, CDR1 is LNHDA and CDR2 SQIVND (reference sequence). The ends lost 5 bases at V and 6 bases at J; junction bases unmatched: 13. CDR3 length: 16 amino acids. CDR3 sequence: CASSPRGSGVGDTQYF. The CDR3 DNA sequence: TGTGCCAGTAGTCCAAGGGGTAGCGGGGTTGGGGATACGCAGTATTTT.

This sequence joins TRBV27 and TRBJ1-6; 8 bases match TRBD1. The CDR3 is 15 amino acids. The ends lost 3 bases at V and 13 bases at J; junction bases unmatched: 11. Germline V gene data show CDR1 as MNHEY and CDR2 as SMNVEV (reference sequence). The CDR3 sequence: CASSFGDRSWEPLHF. The CDR3 nucleotides are TGTGCCAGCAGTTTTGGGGACAGGAGTTGGGAGCCCCTCCACTTT.

The V and J genes are TRBV7-9 and TRBJ2-5, with TRBD2 matching over 8 bases. This CDR3 contains 15 residues. V lost 5 bases to trimming and J lost 3 bases; unmatched junction nucleotides: 8. Germline V gives CDR1 SEHNR, CDR2 FQNEAQ (reference sequence). The CDR3 sequence is CASSPERGGEETQYF. The CDR3 DNA follows: TGTGCCAGCAGCCCGGAACGGGGGGGGGAAGAGACCCAGTACTTC.

This clone was seen a handful of times. V gene TRBV6-2 or TRBV6-3 combines with J gene TRBJ2-6, with TRBD1 matching 8 bases. Trimming at V came to 2 bases and at J to 0 bases, leaving 6 bases not matched to a gene. Germline CDR1 and CDR2: MNHEY and SVGEGT. The CDR3 spans 18 residues. CDR3 sequence (DNA): TGTGCCAGCAGTTACGGGGACAGGTCCTCCTCTGGGGCCAACGTCCTGACTTTC. Protein: CASSYGDRSSSGANVLTF.

The chain couples TRBV5-5 to TRBJ1-1; tentative D call: TRBD1 (5 bases). Trimming shortened V by 4 bases and J by 4 bases, and 14 bases separated the two germline ends. CDR3 length: 14 amino acids. CDR1 and CDR2 from the germline V gene are SGHKS and YYEKEE (reference sequence). DNA of the CDR3: TGTGCCAGCAGCCACGGGACTAGGGGCACTGAAGCTTTCTTT. Residues: CASSHGTRGTEAFF.

The rearrangement uses TRBV29-1 and TRBJ2-3; 8 nucleotides agree with TRBD2. The J segment lost 1 base and the V segment lost 4 bases, leaving 4 bases of the junction unmatched. There are 14 residues in the CDR3. From germline, CDR1 is SQVTM and CDR2 ANQGSEA. CDR3 residues: CSVAGGVGTDTQYF. The CDR3 nucleotides read TGCAGCGTTGCCGGGGGGGTGGGCACAGATACGCAGTATTTT.

J is TRBJ2-7 and V is TRBV7-9; D not resolved. Germline CDR1 reads SEHNR; CDR2 reads FQNEAQ (reference sequence). The CDR3 sequence is 11 residues long. The ends were cut back, 6 bases at V and 3 bases at J, with 6 bases in the middle. The CDR3 coding sequence is TGTGCCAGCAGACATGGCTACGAGCAGTACTTC. It encodes CASRHGYEQYF.